Shown below are 17 T cell receptor beta chains from a single sample sequenced in a study of blood T cell repertoires in COVID-19. Data came from immunoSEQ multiplex PCR; TCRdb stores just in-frame clones and leaves some out. This table holds around 230,000 clones, roughly 86% found once. Source material: PBMCs or T cells enriched from blood (not recorded which). The receptors stem from a woman aged 40 to 50 with acute COVID-19.

The rearrangement links TRBV3-1 (or the pseudogene TRBV3-2) to TRBJ1-5; no definite D call. The CDR3 covers 13 residues. Looked up from germline, CDR1 is LGHDT and CDR2 is YNNKEL (reference sequence). Trimming removed 4 bases at V and 10 bases at J, with 14 bases between. CDR3 DNA: TGTGCCAGCAGCCGCGATTTGCCCTCCCCCCAGCATTTT. This sequence encodes CASSRDLPSPQHF.

This clone was picked up one time. The J gene is TRBJ2-2, the V gene TRBV4-1, with D maybe TRBD2 (5 bases). The germline CDR1 and CDR2 sequences are MGHRA and YSYEKL. The V gene lost 1 base and the J gene lost 0 bases, with 12 bases spanning the gap. The CDR3 totals 17 residues. The CDR3: CASSQGSGFANTGELFF. CDR3 nucleotide sequence: TGCGCCAGCAGCCAAGGTTCGGGGTTCGCGAACACCGGGGAGCTGTTTTTT.

The rearrangement links TRBV2 to TRBJ2-1; TRBD2 agrees at 8 bases. Germline CDR1 is SNHLY and CDR2 is FYNNEI. V shed 7 bases, J shed 4 bases, and the junction held 12 bases outside the gene matches. This CDR3 is built from 16 residues. CDR3 in DNA: TGTGCCAGCATCGGTCGGGAGGGGGGATCATACAATGAGCAGTTCTTC. Translated: CASIGREGGSYNEQFF.

The V gene is TRBV14, the J gene TRBJ1-3; D gene ambiguous. Germline V gives CDR1 SGHDN, CDR2 FVKESK. V lost 4 bases to trimming and J lost 0 bases, with 10 bases between them. The CDR3 is 15 amino acids. The chain's CDR3 is CASSRSGNSGNTIYF. In DNA form, the CDR3 reads TGTGCCAGCAGCCGAAGCGGTAACTCTGGAAACACCATATATTTT. The full variable domain, with the rest looked up from reference TRBV14 and TRBJ1-3, is EAGVTQFPSHSVIEKGQTVTLRCDPISGHDNLYWYRRVMGKEIKFLLHFVKESKQDESGMPNNRFLAERTGGTYSTLKVQPAELEDSGVYFCASSRSGNSGNTIYFGEGSWLTVV.

The rearrangement links TRBV11-3 to TRBJ2-2; tentatively, D is TRBD1 (6 bases). Per the germline V gene, CDR1 is SGHNT and CDR2 is YENEEA. V was trimmed by 5 bases and J by 8 bases, leaving 15 bases between them. This CDR3 is 14 amino acids long. The CDR3 DNA reads TGTGCCAGCAGCACCCCCAGGGGTGCGGGGGAGCTGTTTTTT. It encodes CASSTPRGAGELFF. The full variable domain, completed using reference TRBV11-3 and TRBJ2-2, is EAGVVQSPRYKIIEKKQPVAFWCNPISGHNTLYWYLQNLGQGPELLIRYENEEAVDDSQLPKDRFSAERLKGVDSTLKIQPAELGDSAVYLCASSTPRGAGELFFGEGSRLTVL.

The chain couples TRBV28 to TRBJ2-2, with 12 positions matching TRBD1. V shed 3 bases, J shed 8 bases, and the junction held 7 bases outside the gene matches. The CDR3 has 16 residues. Germline V gene lookup returns CDR1 MDHEN and CDR2 SYDVKM. The CDR3 sequence: CASSFEGQGANGELFF. The DNA for the CDR3 is TGTGCCAGCAGTTTTGAGGGACAGGGGGCAAATGGGGAGCTGTTTTTT.

The V gene is TRBV19, the J gene TRBJ2-3; weak D call: TRBD2 (6 bases). The CDR3 sequence is 15 residues long. The V gene lost 0 bases and the J gene lost 2 bases, with 9 bases spanning the gap. CDR1 is LNHDA, CDR2 SQIVND, per germline (reference sequence). CDR3: CASSIDGGTTDTQYF. CDR3 coding DNA: TGTGCCAGTAGTATAGATGGAGGGACCACAGATACGCAGTATTTT.

The CDR3 DNA follows: TGTGCCAGCAGTCCACAGGCGAACTATGGCTACACCTTC. This translates into CASSPQANYGYTF. The chain couples TRBV7-2 to TRBJ1-2, with D possibly being TRBD1 (5 bases). This CDR3 is built from 13 residues. V dropped 6 bases and J dropped 2 bases, with 10 bases sitting between them. The germline V gene encodes CDR1 SGHTA and CDR2 FQGNSA.

Remarks on this clone: Additional DNA sequences in this sample encode the identical CDR3. The rearrangement links TRBV5-1 to TRBJ2-1; a possible D gene is TRBD2 (5 bases). V was pared by 0 bases and J by 6 bases, with 7 bases between. There are 13 residues in the CDR3. CDR1 and CDR2 (germline): SGHRS, YFSETQ. In DNA form, the CDR3 reads TGCGCCAGCAGCTTGGGAGAGGGCAATGAGCAGTTCTTC. Translated: CASSLGEGNEQFF. Full variable domain (remainder filled in from reference TRBV5-1 and TRBJ2-1): KAGVTQTPRYLIKTRGQQVTLSCSPISGHRSVSWYQQTPGQGLQFLFEYFSETQRNKGNFPGRFSGRQFSNSRSEMNVSTLELGDSALYLCASSLGEGNEQFFGPGTRLTVL.

The chain combines TRBV10-3 with TRBJ1-6; tentative D call: TRBD1 (5 bases). There are 13 residues in the CDR3. Per the germline V gene, CDR1 is ENHRY and CDR2 is SYGVKD. V shed 6 bases and J shed 10 bases, with 13 bases lying between them. The CDR3 loop is CAIRAGATSPLHF. DNA of the CDR3: TGTGCCATCAGGGCTGGGGCAACCTCACCCCTCCACTTT.

The chain carries TRBV24-1 and TRBJ2-5; 8 nucleotides match TRBD2. The ends lost 4 bases at V and 4 bases at J; junction bases unmatched: 4. The CDR3 has 14 amino acids. Germline-derived CDR1 and CDR2 are KGHDR and SFDVKD. CDR3 sequence: CATSDPGRAETQYF. CDR3 DNA sequence: TGTGCCACCAGTGACCCCGGGAGGGCAGAGACCCAGTACTTC.

The V and J genes are TRBV10-1 and TRBJ1-1; no firm D call. Germline V gene data show CDR1 as WNHNN and CDR2 as SYGVQD (reference sequence). The ends were cut back, 0 bases at V and 3 bases at J, with 8 bases in the middle. The CDR3 totals 14 residues. The CDR3 spells CASSESRVDTEAFF. The CDR3 DNA is TGCGCCAGCAGTGAGTCGAGGGTGGACACTGAAGCTTTCTTT.

The gene calls are TRBV11-2 and TRBJ2-7, with D possibly being TRBD1 (6 bases). The germline V gene encodes CDR1 SGHAT and CDR2 FQNNGV. V was trimmed by 5 bases and J by 3 bases, leaving 14 bases between them. The CDR3 is 14 amino acids. CDR3 amino acids: CASSETGAYYEQYF. CDR3 nucleotide sequence: TGTGCCAGCAGCGAGACAGGCGCCTACTACGAGCAGTACTTC.

This rearrangement joins TRBV27 to TRBJ1-2, with 8 bases lining up with TRBD1. CDR1 is MNHEY, CDR2 SMNVEV, per germline (reference sequence). The CDR3 extends over 15 amino acids. With V trimmed by 5 bases and J by 5 bases, 10 bases remained unmatched. CDR3 sequence reads: CASSTTGEEGYGYTF. CDR3 bases: TGTGCCAGCAGTACGACAGGGGAGGAGGGATATGGCTACACCTTC.

The V call is TRBV6-1, the J call TRBJ1-4; TRBD1 might be the D (6 bases). The CDR3 covers 16 residues. CDR1 is MNHNS, CDR2 SASEGT, per germline. Between the trimmed V and J ends, which lost 0 bases and 10 bases, there was a span of 18 bases. DNA for the CDR3: TGTGCCAGCAGTGAAGCGCTTTCGGGAACAGGGCGAAAACTGTTTTTT. Translating it yields CASSEALSGTGRKLFF.

The chain uses TRBV28 and TRBJ2-1; TRBD2 agrees at 7 bases. CDR3 length: 12 residues. The V gene's germline CDR1 is MDHEN and CDR2 SYDVKM. Trimming cost V 1 base and J 9 bases; bases outside gene matches: 0. The CDR3 is CASSLSGGEQFF. As DNA, the CDR3 is TGTGCCAGCAGTTTATCGGGGGGTGAGCAGTTCTTC.

The V gene is TRBV15, the J gene TRBJ2-7, with 11 bases that match TRBD1. The V segment lost 5 bases and the J segment 2 bases; nucleotides outside the gene matches: 2. Germline CDR1 LNHNV, CDR2 YYDKDF (reference sequence). The CDR3 consists of 14 residues. The CDR3 protein is CATSEDRGPYEQYF. In DNA form, the CDR3 reads TGTGCCACCAGCGAGGACAGGGGGCCCTACGAGCAGTACTTC.